The 12 T cell receptor beta chains below all came from one sample that was sequenced in a study of cytomegalovirus exposure and HLA in healthy donors. The method was immunoSEQ multiplex PCR; TCRdb's version includes in-frame clones alone and lacks a portion of them. Of 110,000 or so clones in the sample, more than 85% were seen once. Source material: PBMCs. These receptors were obtained from a young man in good health and CMV-seropositive.

There are a few counts of this clone. The rearrangement links TRBV13 to TRBJ2-6, with 8 bases lining up with TRBD2. Trimming removed 5 bases from V and 0 bases from J; junction bases left unmatched: 6. Germline assignment: CDR1 PRHDT and CDR2 FYEKMQ (reference sequence). The CDR3 length is 17 residues. The DNA for the CDR3 is TGTGCCAGCAGCCCCCGGGGGGGCAGCTCTGGGGCCAACGTCCTGACTTTC. It specifies CASSPRGGSSGANVLTF.

J is TRBJ1-2 and V is TRBV29-1; D possibly corresponds to TRBD1 (6 bases). This CDR3 region has 13 residues. Looked up from germline, CDR1 is SQVTM and CDR2 is ANQGSEA. In DNA, the CDR3 is TGCACCATAAACCGGGGACAATTCGATGGCTACACCTTC. Encoded protein: CTINRGQFDGYTF.

This chain links TRBV6-1 with TRBJ2-7, with 9 bases that match TRBD1. The CDR3 length is 14 residues. V shed 7 bases, J shed 5 bases, and the junction held 9 bases outside the gene matches. Per the germline V gene, CDR1 is MNHNS and CDR2 is SASEGT. The CDR3 DNA follows: TGTGCCAGCAACCGGGACAGGGTAGTCGACGAGCAGTACTTC. Its translation is CASNRDRVVDEQYF.

This chain connects TRBV6-5 to TRBJ1-1; no definite D call. This CDR3 has 15 residues. Per the germline V gene, CDR1 is MNHEY and CDR2 is SVGAGI. Trimming removed 5 bases from V and 0 bases from J, with 13 bases in between. The CDR3 DNA reads as TGTGCCAGCAGTAAGAGGACGGAGGTGAACACTGAAGCTTTCTTT. Translated: CASSKRTEVNTEAFF.

The chain recombines TRBV6-1 with TRBJ1-5; weak D call: TRBD1 (5 bases). This CDR3 has 15 amino acids. The germline gives CDR1 MNHNS, CDR2 SASEGT. V was pared by 2 bases and J by 0 bases, with 8 bases between. The CDR3 nucleotides read TGTGCCAGCAGTGAAACAGGTCATAGCAATCAGCCCCAGCATTTT. Its translation: CASSETGHSNQPQHF.

This clone was detected only once. The rearrangement joins TRBV7-9 to TRBJ1-5, with 11 bases fitting TRBD1. This CDR3 region has 14 residues. Per germline, CDR1 SEHNR and CDR2 FQNEAQ (reference sequence). Trimming cost V 6 bases and J 7 bases; bases outside gene matches: 5. The CDR3 nucleotides read TGTGCCAGCAGAGGACAGGGGGCTCGCCAGCCCCAGCATTTT. It is translated as CASRGQGARQPQHF.

The chain combines TRBV2 with TRBJ2-3; D may be TRBD1 (5 bases). Trimming left V 4 bases short and J 6 bases short, with 20 bases between. This CDR3 is 16 amino acids long. CDR1 is SNHLY, CDR2 FYNNEI, per germline. The CDR3 sequence: CASSGVAGNSADTQYF. The CDR3 bases are TGTGCCAGCAGTGGTGTGGCAGGGAATAGTGCGGATACGCAGTATTTT.

The chain has TRBV15 and TRBJ1-1; the D is unclear. V was shortened by 1 base and J by 4 bases, with 13 bases between the two germline ends. From germline, CDR1 is LNHNV and CDR2 YYDKDF (reference sequence). This CDR3 has 15 amino acids. CDR3 DNA sequence: TGTGCCACCAGCAGAGCGGTTTCTTCGGGCACTGAAGCTTTCTTT. Its translation: CATSRAVSSGTEAFF.

The rearrangement joins TRBV12-5 to TRBJ2-1, with D possibly being TRBD1 (6 bases). The CDR3 has 16 residues. Trimming left V 4 bases short and J 8 bases short, with 21 bases between. Germline V gene data show CDR1 as LGHNT and CDR2 as FRNRAP. CDR3 protein: CASGSPGSGHRDEQFF. CDR3 coding DNA: TGTGCTAGTGGTTCTCCTGGCTCGGGACACCGCGATGAGCAGTTCTTC.

V and J are TRBV2 and TRBJ2-3, with D hard to call. Germline CDR1 and CDR2: SNHLY and FYNNEI. The length of the CDR3 is 12 residues. V lost 3 bases, J lost 2 bases, and 3 bases lay in between. The CDR3 spells CASSDYTDTQYF. The CDR3 nucleotides read TGTGCCAGCAGTGATTACACAGATACGCAGTATTTT.

This chain joins TRBV7-9 and TRBJ1-5; tentative D call: TRBD1 (6 bases). The CDR3 sequence is 15 residues long. V dropped 5 bases and J dropped 1 base, with 12 bases sitting between them. Germline assignment: CDR1 SEHNR and CDR2 FQNEAQ (reference sequence). The CDR3 DNA is TGTGCCAGCAGCCCCGCAGGGACAAGCAATCAGCCCCAGCATTTT. Its protein is CASSPAGTSNQPQHF.

V usage is TRBV15 and J usage is TRBJ1-1, with TRBD1 matching 8 bases. With V trimmed by 4 bases and J by 1 base, 5 bases remained unmatched. The CDR3 consists of 15 residues. Germline CDR1 and CDR2: LNHNV and YYDKDF (reference sequence). The DNA of the CDR3 is TGTGCCACCAGCAAAGACAGGGGCTGGAACACTGAAGCTTTCTTT. Amino acids: CATSKDRGWNTEAFF.